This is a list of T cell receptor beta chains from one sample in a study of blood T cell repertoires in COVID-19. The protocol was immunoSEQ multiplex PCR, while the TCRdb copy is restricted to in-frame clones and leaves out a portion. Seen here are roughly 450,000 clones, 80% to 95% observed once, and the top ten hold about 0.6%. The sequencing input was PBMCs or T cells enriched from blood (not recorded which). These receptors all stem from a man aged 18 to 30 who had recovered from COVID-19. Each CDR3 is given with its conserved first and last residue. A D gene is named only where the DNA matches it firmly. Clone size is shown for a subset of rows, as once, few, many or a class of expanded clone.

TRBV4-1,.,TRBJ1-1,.,CASSPRTGTEAFF,TGCGCCAGCAGCCCCAGAACAGGCACCGAAGCTTTCTTT
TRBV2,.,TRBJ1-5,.,CASSERGYGNQPQHF,TGTGCCAGCAGTGAACGGGGATACGGCAATCAGCCCCAGCATTTT
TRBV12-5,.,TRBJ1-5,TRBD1,CAPQGDGQPQHF,TGTGCCCCTCAGGGGGACGGTCAGCCCCAGCATTTT
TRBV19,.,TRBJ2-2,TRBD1,CASSQRTGTSTGELFF,TGTGCCAGTAGTCAACGGACAGGTACGAGCACCGGGGAGCTGTTTTTT
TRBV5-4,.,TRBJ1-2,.,CASSLVPGPNYGYTF,TGTGCCAGCAGCTTGGTGCCAGGGCCTAACTATGGCTACACCTTC
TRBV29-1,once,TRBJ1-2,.,CSVDVGLSSGYTF,TGCAGCGTTGATGTGGGCCTCAGCTCCGGCTACACCTTC
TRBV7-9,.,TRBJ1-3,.,CASSRQAVSGNTIYF,TGTGCCAGCAGCAGACAGGCGGTCTCTGGAAACACCATATATTTT
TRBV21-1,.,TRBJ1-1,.,CASSLPRRNTEAFF,TGTGCCAGCAGTTTACCGAGAAGAAACACTGAAGCTTTCTTT
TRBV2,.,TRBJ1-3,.,CASGQVGNTIYF,TGTGCCAGCGGACAAGTTGGAAACACCATATATTTT
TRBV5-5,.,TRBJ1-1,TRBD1,CASSLSRAGGINEAFF,TGTGCCAGCAGCTTGAGTCGTGCAGGGGGTATTAATGAAGCTTTCTTT
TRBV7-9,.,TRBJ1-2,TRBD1,CASSHGDRIYGYTF,TGTGCCAGCAGCCACGGGGACAGGATATATGGCTACACCTTC
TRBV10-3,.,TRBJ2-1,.,CAISKPPDNEQFF,TGTGCCATCAGTAAACCCCCAGACAATGAGCAGTTCTTC
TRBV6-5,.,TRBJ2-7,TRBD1,CASRQGTEQYF,TGTGCCAGCCGACAGGGGACCGAGCAGTACTTC
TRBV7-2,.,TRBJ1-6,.,CASRNRVYNSPLHF,TGTGCCAGCAGGAACAGGGTCTATAATTCACCCCTCCACTTT
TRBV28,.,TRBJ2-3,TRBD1,CASKDRGKTDTQYF,TGTGCCAGCAAAGACAGGGGGAAGACAGATACGCAGTATTTT
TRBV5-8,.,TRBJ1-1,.,CASSYKGVEMRNTEAFF,TGTGCCAGCAGCTACAAGGGGGTGGAAATGCGGAACACTGAAGCTTTCTTT
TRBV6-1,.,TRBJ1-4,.,CASSALPAREAATNEKLFF,TGTGCCAGCAGTGCACTCCCCGCCAGGGAGGCTGCAACTAATGAAAAACTGTTTTTT
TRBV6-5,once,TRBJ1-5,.,CASSSGGYSNQPQHF,TGTGCCAGCAGCAGTGGGGGGTATAGCAATCAGCCCCAGCATTTT
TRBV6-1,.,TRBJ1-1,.,CASSEARGGRTEAFF,TGTGCCAGCAGTGAAGCGCGGGGGGGCCGGACTGAAGCTTTCTTT
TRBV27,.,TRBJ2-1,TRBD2,CASSLSGLAGVGEQFF,TGTGCCAGCAGTTTATCGGGACTAGCGGGAGTGGGTGAGCAGTTCTTC
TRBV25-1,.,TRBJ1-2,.,CASSEGGSDYGYTF,TGTGCCAGCAGTGAGGGGGGGTCGGACTATGGCTACACCTTC
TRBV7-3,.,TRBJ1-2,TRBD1,CASSLGQNAGGYTF,TGTGCCAGCAGCCTGGGACAGAACGCTGGTGGCTACACCTTC
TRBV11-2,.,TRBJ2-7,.,CASSPLDSSTYEQYF,TGTGCCAGCAGCCCTCTGGACAGTAGCACCTACGAGCAGTACTTC
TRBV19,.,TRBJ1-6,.,CASTLGSAGNNSPLHF,TGTGCCAGTACCCTCGGCTCGGCCGGGAATAATTCACCCCTCCACTTT
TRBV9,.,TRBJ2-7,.,CASSALQFYEQYF,TGTGCCAGCAGCGCCTTACAGTTCTACGAGCAGTACTTC
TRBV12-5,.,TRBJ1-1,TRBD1,CASSTGQGRNTEAFF,TGTGCTAGTTCGACTGGACAGGGGAGGAACACTGAAGCTTTCTTT
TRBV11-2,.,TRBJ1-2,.,CASSLKGRDYGYTF,TGTGCCAGCAGCTTAAAGGGGCGAGACTATGGCTACACCTTC
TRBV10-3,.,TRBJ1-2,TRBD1,CAIRPGGYGYTF,TGTGCCATCAGACCAGGGGGATATGGCTACACCTTC
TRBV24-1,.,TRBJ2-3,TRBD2,CATSDPAGGPDTQYF,TGTGCCACCAGTGATCCAGCGGGAGGCCCAGATACGCAGTATTTT
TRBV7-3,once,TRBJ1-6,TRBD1,CASSSTGGGSPLHF,TGTGCCAGCAGCTCAACAGGGGGCGGTTCACCCCTCCACTTT
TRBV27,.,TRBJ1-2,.,CASSTTGDYGYTF,TGTGCCAGCAGCACGACAGGAGACTATGGCTACACCTTC
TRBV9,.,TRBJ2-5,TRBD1,CASSDGQGPETQYF,TGTGCCAGCAGCGACGGACAGGGGCCAGAGACCCAGTACTTC
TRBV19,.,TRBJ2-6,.,CASSSPLGREGSSGANVLTF,TGTGCCAGTAGTAGCCCCTTAGGCAGGGAAGGGTCCTCTGGGGCCAACGTCCTGACTTTC
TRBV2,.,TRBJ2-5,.,CASSESQAPGETQYF,TGTGCCAGCAGTGAAAGTCAAGCTCCCGGGGAGACCCAGTACTTC
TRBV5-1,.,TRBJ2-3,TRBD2,CASSPREGDTQYF,TGCGCCAGCAGCCCTCGGGAGGGGGATACGCAGTATTTT
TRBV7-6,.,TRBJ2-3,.,CASSLFVRGTDTQYF,TGTGCCAGCAGCCTTTTCGTTCGCGGCACAGATACGCAGTATTTT
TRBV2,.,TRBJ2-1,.,CASTEQGGPSNEQFF,TGTGCCAGCACCGAACAGGGGGGGCCCTCCAATGAGCAGTTCTTC
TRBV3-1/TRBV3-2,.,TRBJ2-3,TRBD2,CASSPYWTSGGTDTQYF,TGTGCCAGCAGCCCATACTGGACTAGCGGGGGCACAGATACGCAGTATTTT
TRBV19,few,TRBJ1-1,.,CASNLNTEAFF,TGTGCCAGTAATCTTAACACTGAAGCTTTCTTT
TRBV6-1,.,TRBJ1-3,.,CASSEIGGLAGNTIYF,TGTGCCAGCAGTGAAATAGGGGGTCTGGCTGGAAACACCATATATTTT
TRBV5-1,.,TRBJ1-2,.,CASSWTGQTNDGYTF,TGCGCCAGCAGCTGGACCGGACAGACGAACGATGGCTACACCTTC
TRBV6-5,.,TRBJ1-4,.,CASSPQGSNEKLFF,TGTGCCAGCAGTCCACAGGGTTCTAATGAAAAACTGTTTTTT
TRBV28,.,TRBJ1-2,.,CASSFLYGYTF,TGTGCCAGCAGTTTCCTCTATGGCTACACCTTC
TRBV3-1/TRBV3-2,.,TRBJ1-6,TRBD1,CASSQGQGGSPLHF,TGTGCCAGCAGCCAAGGACAGGGAGGTTCACCCCTCCACTTT
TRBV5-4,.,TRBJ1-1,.,CASTMEMNTEAFF,TGTGCCAGCACTATGGAGATGAACACTGAAGCTTTCTTT
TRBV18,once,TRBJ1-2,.,CASSPKETVLGYTF,TGTGCCAGCTCACCTAAGGAGACAGTTCTTGGCTACACCTTC
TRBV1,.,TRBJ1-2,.,CTSSHDRVGYGYTF,TGCACCAGCAGCCATGACAGGGTAGGCTATGGCTACACCTTC
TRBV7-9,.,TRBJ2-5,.,CASSREAGVVETQYF,TGTGCCAGCAGCCGGGAGGCAGGGGTAGTCGAGACCCAGTACTTC
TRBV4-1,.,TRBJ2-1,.,CASSQPTAGRDNEQFF,TGCGCCAGCAGCCAGCCCACGGCGGGACGGGACAATGAGCAGTTCTTC